These 27 T cell receptor beta chains share one sample of origin, sequenced in a study of T-cell reconstitution after alpha-beta-depleted transplantation in children. TCRbeta library construction was performed incorporating unique molecular identifiers. TCRdb reanalysed the PCR reads using MiXCR and keeps one entry per CDR3 protein. The sample yields some 640,000 distinct CDR3 sequences, approximately 16% seen once. Here the sequenced sample was PBMCs from the stem cell graft donor, taken from the stem cell graft. Receptors were obtained from a human donor who donated a stem cell graft to a child with acute myeloid leukemia.

This clonotype has ten or more counts. This chain connects TRBV5-1 to TRBJ1-1, with a possible D match to TRBD1 (5 bases). The CDR3 runs 13 residues. Germline V lookup: CDR1 SGHRS, CDR2 YFSETQ. V was pared by 1 base and J by 5 bases, with 9 bases between. The CDR3: CASSLHGGTEAFF. The CDR3, as DNA: TGCGCCAGCAGCTTGCATGGGGGGACTGAAGCTTTCTTT.

As regards this clonotype: The junction and the germline gene differ at one end; a read error may be behind it. The chain carries TRBV20-1 and TRBJ1-5, with D perhaps TRBD1 (6 bases). This CDR3 contains 17 residues. The germline gives CDR1 DFQATT, CDR2 SNEGSKA (reference sequence). The CDR3 loop reads CCARDRGGGYSNQPQHF. DNA of the CDR3: TGCTGTGCTAGAGATCGAGGGGGGGGCTATAGCAATCAGCCCCAGCATTTT.

On this clonotype: This may be a read error, as it is one base from a much larger clone. The J gene is TRBJ2-1, the V gene TRBV7-2; TRBD1 or TRBD2 may be the D gene (5 bases each). The CDR3 contains 16 residues. From germline, CDR1 is SGHTA and CDR2 FQGNSA. This CDR3 reads CASSLASGSSYNELFF. The CDR3 DNA follows: TGTGCCAGCAGCTTAGCTTCAGGGAGCTCCTACAATGAGCTGTTCTTC.

Regarding this clonotype: A much larger clone sits a single nucleotide away, making a read error possible. This chain joins TRBV12-3 or TRBV12-4 and TRBJ2-5; D is uncertain. The CDR3 sequence is 13 residues long. Here the CDR3 DNA reads TGTGCCGGCAGCTACCTCATTCAAGAGACCCAGTACTTC. It is translated as CAGSYLIQETQYF.

This clonotype was picked up a small number of times. This chain joins TRBV20-1 and TRBJ2-1; D unresolved. The CDR3 length is 12 residues. In germline, CDR1 is DFQATT, CDR2 SNEGSKA (reference sequence). Trimming left V 4 bases short and J 3 bases short, with 7 bases between. The CDR3 bases are TGCAGTGCTACGACTGACTACAATGAGCAGTTCTTC. Translating gives CSATTDYNEQFF.

V is TRBV11-2 and J is TRBJ2-5, with D hard to call. Germline CDR1 and CDR2: SGHAT and FQNNGV. The CDR3 loop spans 15 amino acids. V lost 0 bases to trimming and J lost 1 base, with 9 bases between them. CDR3 sequence reads: CASSLELRLQETQYF. In DNA, the CDR3 is TGTGCCAGCAGCTTAGAGTTACGGCTCCAAGAGACCCAGTACTTC. Full variable domain (rest looked up from reference TRBV11-2 and TRBJ2-5): EAGVAQSPRYKIIEKRQSVAFWCNPISGHATLYWYQQILGQGPKLLIQFQNNGVVDDSQLPKDRFSAERLKGVDSTLKIQPAKLEDSAVYLCASSLELRLQETQYFGPGTRLLVL.

This clonotype was seen many times. V is TRBV20-1 and J is TRBJ1-2; 10 nucleotides align to TRBD1. Germline V CDR1 and CDR2: DFQATT, SNEGSKA (reference sequence). This CDR3 has 16 residues. The V and J ends lost 1 base and 7 bases, in that order; junction bases with no gene match: 12. The CDR3 DNA sequence: TGCAGTGCTAGAGTCGCCCTTGACAGGGGGCGAGGTGGCTACACCTTC. Its protein product is CSARVALDRGRGGYTF.

Ten or more counts support this clonotype. The V gene is TRBV29-1, the J gene TRBJ2-5; TRBD1 is a possible D gene (6 bases). Per the germline V gene, CDR1 is SQVTM and CDR2 is ANQGSEA. V was cut by 2 bases and J by 2 bases, with 9 bases left in between. This CDR3 contains 13 residues. The CDR3 DNA sequence: TGCAGCGTTGAAAGGCAGGGGCAAGAGACCCAGTACTTC. As protein: CSVERQGQETQYF.

This clonotype has at least ten counts. The chain combines TRBV6-1 with TRBJ1-2; 10 bases line up with TRBD1. CDR1 MNHNS and CDR2 SASEGT come from the germline V gene. The trim removed 8 bases at V and 8 bases at J, leaving 17 bases unmatched. This CDR3 has 16 amino acids. This chain's CDR3 is CASGRFSAGTGVGYTF. Written as DNA, the CDR3 is TGTGCCAGCGGCCGCTTTTCCGCCGGGACAGGGGTCGGCTACACCTTC.

The gene calls are TRBV24-1 and TRBJ1-2, with D maybe TRBD1 (6 bases). Germline V gene data show CDR1 as KGHDR and CDR2 as SFDVKD. The CDR3 totals 13 residues. The V gene lost 6 bases and the J gene lost 6 bases, with 13 bases spanning the gap. The CDR3 is CATSTLAGDGYTF. For the CDR3, the DNA is TGTGCCACCAGTACCCTGGCAGGGGATGGCTACACCTTC.

This clonotype was counted a few times. The chain is built from TRBV7-3 and TRBJ2-3; perhaps TRBD2 as D (6 bases). Germline CDR1 reads SGHTA; CDR2 reads FQGTGA. With 5 bases removed from V and 1 base from J, the gap between germline ends came to 13 bases. This CDR3 spans 15 amino acids. Written as DNA, the CDR3 is TGTGCCAGCAGCGACCGGGACTCCGGCACAGATACGCAGTATTTT. Translating gives CASSDRDSGTDTQYF.

V usage is TRBV20-1 and J usage is TRBJ1-4, with 7 bases matching TRBD1. V shed 5 bases, J shed 7 bases, and the junction held 4 bases outside the gene matches. Germline V CDR1 and CDR2: DFQATT, SNEGSKA (reference sequence). CDR3 length: 12 amino acids. The CDR3: CSAWGQLEKLFF. The CDR3, as DNA: TGCAGTGCTTGGGGACAGCTTGAAAAACTGTTTTTT.

The chain links TRBV4-1 to TRBJ2-3; a weak D match, TRBD2 (6 bases). This CDR3 has 17 amino acids. V gave up 1 base and J gave up 11 bases, with 25 bases separating them. Per germline, CDR1 MGHRA and CDR2 YSYEKL. The DNA for the CDR3 is TGCGCCAGCAGCCAAGGCCTCACCGCTAGGGGCCTGGAGGGGCAGTATTTT. This translates into CASSQGLTARGLEGQYF.

In its sample, this clonotype was seen many times. CDR3 DNA: TGCAGCGTTTTCTTAGACAGCCAAGAGACCCAGTACTTC. Translating it yields CSVFLDSQETQYF. The chain uses TRBV29-1 and TRBJ2-5, with D possibly TRBD1 on 5 matching bases. This CDR3 comprises 13 residues. V was clipped by 5 bases and J by 1 base, with 11 bases between them. Germline V gives CDR1 SQVTM, CDR2 ANQGSEA.

In its sample, this clonotype was seen many times. The chain combines TRBV20-1 with TRBJ2-7, with TRBD1 matching over 10 bases. CDR1 is DFQATT and CDR2 is SNEGSKA in the germline V gene (reference sequence). The CDR3 totals 15 residues. V lost 5 bases to trimming and J lost 4 bases; unmatched junction nucleotides: 11. This CDR3 is CSALKGDRGTYEQYV. CDR3 DNA: TGCAGTGCTCTGAAGGGGGACAGGGGAACGTACGAGCAGTACGTC.

The V gene is TRBV30, the J gene TRBJ2-3; 11 bases match TRBD2. Losses at the gene ends were 4 bases for V and 4 bases for J; bases not matched to a gene: 1. The CDR3 sequence is 13 residues long. Germline CDR1 and CDR2: GTSNPN and SVGIG (reference sequence). Here the CDR3 reads CAWMGLAADTQYF. CDR3 in DNA: TGTGCCTGGATGGGACTAGCGGCAGATACGCAGTATTTT.

This clonotype was seen repeatedly, ten times or more. The V gene is TRBV20-1, the J gene TRBJ2-1; D unclear. Germline V gene data show CDR1 as DFQATT and CDR2 as SNEGSKA (reference sequence). This CDR3 comprises 15 residues. V lost 2 bases and J lost 0, with 11 bases in between. DNA of the CDR3: TGCAGTGCTAGAAGGTCTAGAAGCTCCTACAATGAGCAGTTCTTC. Its protein product is CSARRSRSSYNEQFF.

The V call is TRBV4-3, the J call TRBJ1-5; 8 bases agree with TRBD1. Germline trimming cut 0 bases from V and 7 bases from J; bases unmatched to any gene: 5. Looked up from germline, CDR1 is LGHNA and CDR2 is YSLEER. The CDR3 totals 15 residues. CDR3 in amino acids: CASSQDATGVQPQHF. The CDR3 nucleotides read TGCGCCAGCAGCCAAGACGCGACAGGGGTACAGCCCCAGCATTTT.

V and J are TRBV7-3 and TRBJ2-7; TRBD1 matches 9 bases. The CDR3 sequence is 14 residues long. From germline, CDR1 is SGHTA and CDR2 FQGTGA. The V and J ends lost 6 bases and 6 bases, in that order; junction bases with no gene match: 9. The CDR3 DNA reads as TGTGCCAGCAGACCCGGGACAGGGCTGTTCGAGCAGTACTTC. Its protein is CASRPGTGLFEQYF.

This clonotype came up a few times. The chain recombines TRBV9 with TRBJ1-1; 10 bases match TRBD1. The CDR3 is 14 amino acids. V shed 4 bases, J shed 5 bases, and the junction held 5 bases outside the gene matches. The germline V gene has CDR1 SGDLS and CDR2 YYNGEE. CDR3 sequence (DNA): TGTGCCAGCAGCCGCGACAGGGGGCAGACTGAAGCTTTCTTT. Amino acid sequence: CASSRDRGQTEAFF.

This clonotype was found many times. The rearrangement uses TRBV20-1 and TRBJ1-5; no definite D call. Germline V CDR1 and CDR2: DFQATT, SNEGSKA (reference sequence). CDR3 length: 14 amino acids. Trimming took off 0 bases at V and 3 bases at J, with 9 bases between the two ends. The DNA for the CDR3 is TGCAGTGCTAGAGATAGTGGGCTCAATCAGCCCCAGCATTTT. It specifies CSARDSGLNQPQHF.

The V and J genes are TRBV25-1 and TRBJ2-1, with D maybe TRBD2 (5 bases). Germline CDR1 reads MGHDK; CDR2 reads SYGVNS. This CDR3 has 12 residues. The germline V and J ends were trimmed by 1 base and 7 bases, with 5 bases remaining between them. The CDR3 here is CASSESGNEQFF. The CDR3 DNA sequence: TGTGCCAGCAGTGAATCGGGGAATGAGCAGTTCTTC.

This clonotype turned up a few times. V usage is TRBV28 and J usage is TRBJ2-5, with 12 positions matching TRBD1. Germline V CDR1 and CDR2: MDHEN, SYDVKM. This CDR3 region has 16 residues. The junction had 10 bases not matched to a gene; V was cut back by 6 bases and J by 5 bases. The CDR3 is CASSQTRDRGRETQYF. The CDR3, as DNA: TGTGCCAGCAGCCAAACCCGGGACAGGGGGCGGGAGACCCAGTACTTC.

The J gene is TRBJ1-2, the V gene TRBV7-2, with TRBD1 matching over 8 bases. With V trimmed by 5 bases and J by 3 bases, 5 bases remained unmatched. The CDR3 is 14 amino acids. The V gene's germline CDR1 is SGHTA and CDR2 FQGNSA. The CDR3 here is CASSLLTGDYGYTF. In DNA, the CDR3 is TGTGCCAGCAGCCTATTGACAGGGGACTATGGCTACACCTTC.

This clonotype has a count of ten or more. The genes are TRBV29-1 and TRBJ2-1; perhaps TRBD1 as D (6 bases). The V end was cut by 4 bases, the J end by 2 bases, with 12 bases between. CDR1 and CDR2 (germline): SQVTM, ANQGSEA. This CDR3 has 14 residues. The CDR3 sequence: CSVVVRGAYNEQFF. CDR3 coding DNA: TGCAGCGTTGTAGTCAGGGGAGCCTACAATGAGCAGTTCTTC.

The chain has TRBV5-4 and TRBJ1-1; 8 bases line up with TRBD1. The germline gives CDR1 SGHNT, CDR2 YYREEE (reference sequence). The junction had 6 bases not matched to a gene; V was cut back by 5 bases and J by 0 bases. The CDR3 is made up of 15 amino acids. CDR3 amino acids: CASRRQGRVNTEAFF. The CDR3 DNA is TGTGCCAGCAGAAGACAGGGGAGAGTGAACACTGAAGCTTTCTTT.

Many counts were recorded for this clonotype. The rearrangement uses TRBV12-3 or TRBV12-4 and TRBJ2-5; D is possibly TRBD1 or TRBD2 (5 bases each). The CDR3 sequence is 14 residues long. Deletions cut 4 bases from V and 5 bases from J, with 14 bases between. The CDR3 spells CASSSFGARETQYF. CDR3 nucleotides: TGTGCCAGCAGTTCCTTCGGGGCACGGGAGACCCAGTACTTC.